The 4 T cell receptor beta chains below all came from one sample that was sequenced in a study of T cell responses to AZD1222 COVID-19 vaccine. The assay was immunoSEQ multiplex PCR, and TCRdb's table has in-frame clones only and misses some. The repertoire holds 140,000 or so clones, 90% to 95% seen once, with roughly an eighth in the top ten. The input for sequencing was peripheral blood, taken after recovery from COVID-19. The receptors come from an adult who had recovered from COVID-19.

The rearrangement joins TRBV21-1 to TRBJ2-7; TRBD1 is the table's D call, not checked against the DNA. TRBV21-1 is a pseudogene. The CDR3 is 15 residues long. As DNA, the CDR3 is TGTGCCAGCAGGTTCCGGGACAGAAAAGACTACGAGCAGTACTTC. Protein sequence: CASRFRDRKDYEQYF.

This clone came up once. This rearrangement joins TRBV9 to TRBJ2-7, with D unclear. CDR1 is SGDLS and CDR2 is YYNGEE in the germline V gene. The CDR3 loop spans 12 amino acids. Trimming took 4 bases from V and 2 from J, leaving 7 bases between them. CDR3 DNA: TGTGCCAGCAGCCCCCGACCCTACGAGCAGTACTTC. Amino acids: CASSPRPYEQYF.

V gene TRBV10-3 combines with J gene TRBJ2-1; TRBD2 might be the D (5 bases). CDR1 and CDR2 (germline): ENHRY, SYGVKD. The CDR3 consists of 16 residues. Trimming took 0 bases from V and 8 from J, leaving 17 bases between them. The CDR3 nucleotides read TGTGCCATCAGTGAGTCTAGAGCGGCCCCTGGGGATGAGCAGTTCTTC. It codes for CAISESRAAPGDEQFF.

This rearrangement joins TRBV9 to TRBJ1-6, with D possibly being TRBD1 (6 bases). The V gene lost 3 bases and the J gene lost 4 bases, with 14 bases spanning the gap. The CDR3 length is 16 residues. Germline assignment: CDR1 SGDLS and CDR2 YYNGEE. The DNA for the CDR3 is TGTGCCAGCAGCGCGAGCCGGGACAATTATAATTCACCCCTCCACTTT. Translation gives CASSASRDNYNSPLHF.